The sequence of this TCR beta chain was determined in a study of blood T cell repertoires in COVID-19. Sequenced by immunoSEQ multiplex PCR; TCRdb stores in-frame clones only, minus some. Counted here are about 56,000 clones, 89% occurring once; the ten biggest clones make up about a fifth. Sample: peripheral blood. The origin of this receptor is a human donor in a cohort sampled during active COVID-19.

The CDR3 is CASSPRGSNEKLFF. Written as DNA, the CDR3 is TGTGCCAGCTCACCCAGGGGATCTAATGAAAAACTGTTTTTT. V usage is TRBV18 and J usage is TRBJ1-4; a possible D gene is TRBD1 (6 bases). CDR1 is KGHSH and CDR2 is LQKENI in the germline V gene. V was trimmed by 3 bases and J by 3 bases, leaving 8 bases between them. The CDR3 is 14 amino acids.